Below, 10 T cell receptor beta chains from the same sample are listed, as sequenced in a study of blood T cells in healthy people across ages. The use of a sample-barcoded 5' primer and a J-beta primer mix characterized a second PCR of roughly 6 to 11 cycles. TCRdb independently ran MiXCR on the 5' RACE reads; one entry per CDR3 protein. This sample has more than 650,000 distinct CDR3 sequences; roughly 25% occur once, and the top ten carry around 3%. This same sample was also taken into another study, of T cells of mothers and their children.

The source material was blood. The receptors stem from a boy younger than 18 in good health.

Here the CDR3 reads CASSPPGAPRGSYNSPLHF. CDR3 DNA: TGTGCCAGCTCACCACCGGGCGCACCACGGGGCTCCTATAATTCACCCCTCCACTTT. The genes are TRBV18 and TRBJ1-6; D remains unclear. This CDR3 is built from 19 residues. The V and J ends lost 0 bases and 0 bases respectively, with 15 bases between them. Looked up from germline, CDR1 is KGHSH and CDR2 is LQKENI.

This clonotype showed up just once. One junction end does not reproduce the germline sequence, and a read error may be involved. The chain combines TRBV20-1 with TRBJ1-4; TRBD1 aligns across 8 bases. Germline assignment: CDR1 DFQATT and CDR2 SNEGSKA (reference sequence). The CDR3 spans 15 residues. CDR3 nucleotides: TGCAGTGCTAGAGATCTCCAGGACAGGGAAGAAAAACTGTCTTTT. Protein sequence: CSARDLQDREEKLSF.

The rearrangement links TRBV6-5 to TRBJ2-3, with TRBD1 as a possible D gene (6 bases). V was shortened by 10 bases and J by 0 bases, with 14 bases between the two germline ends. CDR3 length: 14 residues. The germline gives CDR1 MNHEY, CDR2 SVGAGI. The CDR3 region is CATKNRVSTDTQYF. CDR3 sequence (DNA): TGTGCCACCAAGAACAGGGTTAGCACAGATACGCAGTATTTT.

Points on this clonotype: The junction departs from the called germline gene at one end, perhaps through a read error. This sequence joins TRBV7-7 and TRBJ2-1, with no clear D. Germline-derived CDR1 and CDR2 are SSHAT and FNYEAQ (reference sequence). The CDR3 spans 14 residues. The CDR3 protein is CASSFQSTPDEQFF. The CDR3 DNA reads TGTGCTAGCAGCTTCCAGTCGACGCCGGATGAGCAGTTCTTC.

V usage is TRBV7-6 and J usage is TRBJ2-6; a weak D match, TRBD1 (6 bases). The germline V gene has CDR1 SGHVS and CDR2 FNYEAQ. This CDR3 has 16 amino acids. Trimming cost V 1 base and J 4 bases, with 11 bases left between them. The CDR3 region is CASSLGGLGGANVLTF. In nucleotides, the CDR3 is TGTGCCAGCAGCTTAGGGGGGCTAGGGGGGGCCAACGTCCTGACTTTC.

The rearrangement joins TRBV3-1 to TRBJ2-7; D uncertain. Trimming removed 5 bases from V and 1 base from J, with 18 bases in between. Germline V lookup: CDR1 LGHDT, CDR2 YNNKEL (reference sequence). The CDR3 spans 16 residues. The CDR3 sequence: CASSYTTSTVSYEQYF. The DNA of the CDR3 is TGTGCCAGCAGCTACACCACATCGACCGTATCCTACGAGCAGTACTTC.

The chain employs TRBV12-3 or TRBV12-4 and TRBJ1-5; TRBD1 matches at 7 bases. This CDR3 has 14 amino acids. After removal of 5 bases from V and 7 bases from J, the junction contained 8 bases not matched to a gene. In DNA, the CDR3 is TGTGCCAGCAGTCCCACAGGGACAGAACAGCCCCAGCATTTT. This gives the protein CASSPTGTEQPQHF.

The chain links TRBV24-1 to TRBJ2-2; D remains unclear. V was trimmed by 2 bases and J by 5 bases, leaving 5 bases between them. The CDR3 has 13 residues. The germline gives CDR1 KGHDR, CDR2 SFDVKD. In DNA form, the CDR3 reads TGTGCCACCAGTGATTGGCAGACCGGGGAGCTGTTTTTT. Its protein is CATSDWQTGELFF.

This clonotype has more than one count but fewer than ten. The J gene is TRBJ2-7, the V gene TRBV30; the D gene is possibly TRBD2 (5 bases). The V end was cut by 2 bases, the J end by 0 bases, with 17 bases between. There are 16 residues in the CDR3. Germline V CDR1 and CDR2: GTSNPN, SVGIG (reference sequence). CDR3 bases: TGTGCCTGGAGTACTGGAGGCAGTTATGACTCCTACGAGCAGTACTTC. Residues: CAWSTGGSYDSYEQYF.

This clonotype was observed a few times. The CDR3 loop reads CSARDGGAGSDYEQYF. CDR3 nucleotides: TGCAGTGCTAGAGATGGCGGGGCAGGGTCGGACTACGAGCAGTACTTC. This sequence joins TRBV20-1 and TRBJ2-5; D possibly corresponds to TRBD2 (6 bases). The end of the DNA is better explained by TRBJ2-7, so the J call may be wrong. The germline CDR1 and CDR2 sequences are DFQATT and SNEGSKA (reference sequence). The CDR3 extends over 16 amino acids.